This entry concerns a single T cell receptor beta chain. The sample originates from a study of cytomegalovirus exposure and HLA in healthy donors. The trim removed 5 bases at V and 2 bases at J, leaving 6 bases unmatched. The CDR3 covers 15 residues. Germline CDR1 and CDR2: LNHDA and SQIVND (reference sequence). The PCR made use of 60 Vbeta and 13 Jbeta primers. Sequenced by immunoSEQ multiplex PCR; TCRdb stores in-frame clones only, minus some. The data hold under 80,000 clones, with roughly 77% observed a single time. This TCR was sampled from a woman between 25 and 40 years old in good health and CMV-seronegative. V and J are TRBV19 and TRBJ2-7, with 10 bases lining up with TRBD2. The sample was PBMCs. The CDR3 loop is CASSPSLAGTYEQYF. The CDR3 bases are TGTGCCAGTAGTCCCTCACTAGCGGGAACCTACGAGCAGTACTTC.